This passage covers 24 T cell receptor beta chains from one sample sequenced in a study of T cell repertoires in cytomegalovirus infection. Each CDR3 protein gets one entry after TCRdb re-called the reads with MiXCR. The data show some 700,000 distinct CDR3 sequences, 35% seen once. Sequencing input: PBMCs. These receptors were taken from a human donor in good health (CMV status not recorded). Some clones in this sample may be carry-over from other donors' samples.

This clonotype was counted between two and nine times. This sequence joins TRBV29-1 and TRBJ1-5; D perhaps matches TRBD1 (6 bases). CDR3 length equals 13 residues. Deletions cut 4 bases from V and 6 bases from J, with 13 bases between. Germline V gives CDR1 SQVTM, CDR2 ANQGSEA. The CDR3 DNA sequence: TGCAGCGTTGGGGGGGGGCTCGGTCAGCCCCAGCATTTT. Amino acid sequence: CSVGGGLGQPQHF.

This clonotype was recorded only once. The junction does not match germline at one end; this may be a read error. This sequence joins TRBV7-6 and TRBJ2-1; 10 positions match TRBD1. This CDR3 is built from 17 residues. The germline V gene encodes CDR1 SGHVS and CDR2 FNYEAQ. Written as DNA, the CDR3 is TGTGCCAGAAGCCTTCGGGACAGGGGCCATACCTACAATGAGCCGTTCTTC. It encodes CARSLRDRGHTYNEPFF.

There are a few counts of this clonotype. This chain connects TRBV7-6 to TRBJ2-7; tentative D call: TRBD2 (6 bases). From germline, CDR1 is SGHVS and CDR2 FNYEAQ. The CDR3 has 15 residues. V lost 3 bases and J lost 6, with 18 bases in between. This CDR3 reads CASSFSGRGASEQYF. The CDR3, as DNA: TGTGCCAGCAGCTTTAGCGGACGTGGGGCTTCCGAGCAGTACTTC. Drawing the rest from reference TRBV7-6 and TRBJ2-7, the complete variable domain is GAGVSQSPRYKVTKRGQDVALRCDPISGHVSLYWYRQALGQGPEFLTYFNYEAQQDKSGLPNDRFSAERPEGSISTLTIQRTEQRDSAMYRCASSFSGRGASEQYFGPGTRLTVT.

This clonotype was counted a few times. The chain carries TRBV5-1 and TRBJ1-2, with 10 bases matching TRBD1. Losses at the gene ends were 4 bases for V and 6 bases for J; bases not matched to a gene: 3. CDR3 length: 13 amino acids. Germline V lookup: CDR1 SGHRS, CDR2 YFSETQ. CDR3 in amino acids: CASSTGTGDGYTF. Here the CDR3 DNA reads TGCGCCAGCAGCACTGGGACAGGGGATGGCTACACCTTC.

The J gene is TRBJ2-2, the V gene TRBV6-1, with D possibly being TRBD1 (5 bases). The CDR3 sequence is 15 residues long. V dropped 5 bases and J dropped 1 base, with 11 bases sitting between them. Per the germline V gene, CDR1 is MNHNS and CDR2 is SASEGT. CDR3 DNA sequence: TGTGCCAGCAGTTTACTTGGACAGAACACCGGGGAGCTGTTTTTT. Translating gives CASSLLGQNTGELFF.

Remarks on this clonotype: The missing conserved phenylalanine or tryptophan at the end of this CDR3 makes a read error likely. The chain has TRBV10-3 and TRBJ2-1, with TRBD2 matching 9 bases. Germline trimming cut 3 bases from V and 0 bases from J; bases unmatched to any gene: 6. CDR3 length equals 17 residues. In germline, CDR1 is ENHRY, CDR2 SYGVKD. DNA of the CDR3: TGTGCCATCAGTGATTTCGTGACTAGCGGCTCCTACAATGAGCAGTTCTTA. Residues: CAISDFVTSGSYNEQFL.

This clonotype was seen a handful of times. The junction and the germline gene differ at one end; a read error may be behind it. This CDR3 is CASSWLDANNEQFF. The DNA of the CDR3 is TGTGCCAGCAGCTGGTTGGACGCAAACAATGAGCAGTTCTTC. The chain has TRBV5-3 and TRBJ2-1; D is unclear. TRBV5-3 is classed as an ORF, of uncertain function. The CDR3 sequence is 14 residues long.

This CDR3 reads CASSVIRLADEQYF. In nucleotides, the CDR3 is TGTGCCAGCAGTGTAATAAGACTAGCGGACGAGCAGTACTTC. This chain connects TRBV2 to TRBJ2-7, with 9 positions matching TRBD2. The CDR3 covers 14 residues. V trimming: 4 bases; J trimming: 5 bases; junction bases outside the gene matches: 6. Germline V gene lookup returns CDR1 SNHLY and CDR2 FYNNEI. Full variable domain (missing parts from reference TRBV2 and TRBJ2-7): EPEVTQTPSHQVTQMGQEVILRCVPISNHLYFYWYRQILGQKVEFLVSFYNNEISEKSEIFDDQFSVERPDGSNFTLKIRSTKLEDSAMYFCASSVIRLADEQYFGPGTRLTVT.

The chain couples TRBV28 to TRBJ1-5, with no clear D. The V and J ends lost 5 bases and 3 bases respectively, with 14 bases between them. There are 15 residues in the CDR3. Germline values: CDR1 MDHEN, CDR2 SYDVKM. The CDR3 reads CASSPPGGINQPQHF. DNA of the CDR3: TGTGCCAGCAGTCCGCCAGGAGGGATCAATCAGCCCCAGCATTTT.

On this clonotype: At one end, the junction sequence differs from germline, possibly due to a read error. This sequence joins TRBV15 and TRBJ2-5; D is unclear. The CDR3 totals 12 residues. Germline V gene sequence: CDR1 LNHNV, CDR2 YYDKDF (reference sequence). In nucleotides, the CDR3 is TGTGCCACCAGCAGCCCCCACGAGACCCATTACTTC. Protein sequence: CATSSPHETHYF.

This clonotype appeared many times. This chain uses TRBV7-8 with TRBJ1-2; the D gene is possibly TRBD1 (5 bases). V dropped 5 bases and J dropped 0 bases, with 10 bases sitting between them. The CDR3 consists of 14 residues. Germline V gene lookup returns CDR1 SGHVS and CDR2 FQNEAQ. The CDR3 reads CASSRDGTNYGYTF. As DNA, the CDR3 is TGTGCCAGCAGCCGGGACGGTACTAACTATGGCTACACCTTC.

This clonotype turned up a few times. The chain links TRBV12-3 or TRBV12-4 to TRBJ2-1, with 13 bases that match TRBD2. V lost 5 bases, J lost 4 bases, and 8 bases stayed unmatched. This CDR3 is 17 amino acids long. CDR3 bases: TGTGCCAGCAGTCTTGGACTAGCGGGAGTCGGATACAATGAGCAGTTCTTC. Its protein product is CASSLGLAGVGYNEQFF.

In this sample, this clonotype turned up many times. The V call is TRBV7-6, the J call TRBJ1-3; the D is unclear. Germline-derived CDR1 and CDR2 are SGHVS and FNYEAQ. The V end was cut by 0 bases, the J end by 4 bases, with 4 bases between. This CDR3 is 13 amino acids long. CDR3 sequence (DNA): TGTGCCAGCAGCTTAGCAACGGGAAACACCATATATTTT. It codes for CASSLATGNTIYF.

This rearrangement joins TRBV28 to TRBJ2-7; D possibly corresponds to TRBD1 (6 bases). This CDR3 has 14 amino acids. Germline-derived CDR1 and CDR2 are MDHEN and SYDVKM. Trimming pared 7 bases from V and 2 bases from J, leaving 15 bases between. CDR3 region: CASTTAGTTYEQYF. In DNA form, the CDR3 reads TGTGCCAGCACCACCGCCGGGACAACCTACGAGCAGTACTTC.

The chain uses TRBV7-2 and TRBJ2-1; unclear D gene. The length of the CDR3 is 14 residues. The germline V and J ends were trimmed by 4 bases and 9 bases, with 16 bases remaining between them. CDR1 is SGHTA, CDR2 FQGNSA, per germline. Here the CDR3 DNA reads TGTGCCAGCAGCTCGAGAGGAGTTTGGACTGAGCAGTTCTTC. Translation gives CASSSRGVWTEQFF.

The chain carries TRBV7-6 and TRBJ1-4, with D uncertain. This CDR3 comprises 16 residues. V lost 5 bases and J lost 8, with 21 bases in between. The germline V gene has CDR1 SGHVS and CDR2 FNYEAQ. This CDR3 is CASSPKSGLRGEKLFF. The CDR3 nucleotides are TGTGCCAGCAGCCCGAAATCCGGGTTGCGAGGGGAAAAACTGTTTTTT.

This clonotype was seen many times. The V gene is TRBV7-2, the J gene TRBJ2-7, with a possible D match to TRBD2 (6 bases). The CDR3 loop spans 13 amino acids. The V gene lost 5 bases and the J gene lost 6 bases, with 14 bases spanning the gap. Germline V lookup: CDR1 SGHTA, CDR2 FQGNSA. The CDR3 DNA sequence: TGTGCCAGCAGCCGTCAGGGAGGCAGCGAGCAGTACTTC. As protein: CASSRQGGSEQYF.

This clonotype was found many times. The chain couples TRBV7-2 to TRBJ2-1, with 13 positions matching TRBD2. Trimming took 4 bases from V and 9 from J; bases not matched to a gene: 9. CDR3 length: 16 residues. Germline CDR1 is SGHTA and CDR2 is FQGNSA. CDR3 protein: CASSWGLAGRRAEQFF. In DNA, the CDR3 is TGTGCCAGCAGCTGGGGACTAGCGGGGCGGAGGGCTGAGCAGTTCTTC.

The chain has TRBV7-9 and TRBJ1-4, with D maybe TRBD1 (6 bases). Trimming took off 5 bases at V and 4 bases at J, with 14 bases between the two ends. Germline V gene sequence: CDR1 SEHNR, CDR2 FQNEAQ (reference sequence). The CDR3 loop spans 15 amino acids. The CDR3 protein is CASSPPPGVNEKLFF. The DNA of the CDR3 is TGTGCCAGCAGCCCCCCTCCAGGGGTTAATGAAAAACTGTTTTTT.

For this clonotype: Given a much more abundant clone one base away, this may be a read error. The chain employs TRBV12-3 or TRBV12-4 and TRBJ2-3, with TRBD2 identical over 12 bases. CDR3 length equals 16 residues. The CDR3, as DNA: TGTGCCAGCAGTTCACTAGCGGGAGGTAGCACAGAGACGCAGTATTTT. It translates to CASSSLAGGSTETQYF.

This clonotype was seen ten or more times. The chain combines TRBV7-2 with TRBJ1-5, with D possibly being TRBD1 (5 bases). With 5 bases removed from V and 4 bases from J, the gap between germline ends came to 21 bases. Germline CDR1 SGHTA, CDR2 FQGNSA. The CDR3 is made up of 17 amino acids. The CDR3 nucleotides are TGTGCCAGCAGCCAGAATTGGCGGGGGACCCCGAATCAGCCCCAGCATTTT. Protein sequence: CASSQNWRGTPNQPQHF.

This clonotype was seen only a few times. This chain joins TRBV6-5 and TRBJ2-2; maybe TRBD2 (7 bases). CDR1 and CDR2 (germline): MNHEY, SVGAGI. V was cut by 0 bases and J by 4 bases, with 12 bases left in between. This CDR3 comprises 16 residues. CDR3 nucleotide sequence: TGTGCCAGCAGTTACTCGACGGGGGGCCTCACCGGGGAGCTGTTTTTT. Encoded protein: CASSYSTGGLTGELFF.

The chain combines TRBV4-1 with TRBJ1-1; D may be TRBD1 (6 bases). V was trimmed by 2 bases and J by 5 bases, leaving 12 bases between them. CDR3 size: 14 residues. Germline loops: CDR1 MGHRA, CDR2 YSYEKL. CDR3 loop: CASSQTGPVTEAFF. CDR3 nucleotides: TGCGCCAGCAGCCAAACAGGGCCAGTTACTGAAGCTTTCTTT.

On this clonotype itself: Since a much larger clone is just one base distant, this may be a read error. The rearrangement joins TRBV7-2 to TRBJ2-7; the match to TRBD1 covers 7 bases. With 6 bases clipped from V and 5 bases from J, the junction kept 10 bases outside the gene matches. The germline V gene encodes CDR1 SGHTA and CDR2 FQGNSA. The CDR3 is 14 residues long. The CDR3 is CASRPSQGSNEQYF. As DNA, the CDR3 is TGTGCCAGCAGACCATCACAGGGGAGTAACGAGCAGTACTTC.